This T cell receptor (beta chain) was identified in a study of T cells after yellow fever vaccination. In the study overall: The SMART-Seq v4 Ultra Low Input method served to prepare the low-cell-number fractions. Whole-study results and caveats: Though weaker, the secondary response peaked faster, on day 5 versus 15. Most primary-vaccination clones recurred post-booster (around 97% CD4, 88% CD8).

The V gene end was trimmed by 6 bases and the J gene end by 5 bases; junction bases not matched to a gene: 5. This CDR3 comprises 14 residues. Germline V gives CDR1 LGHNA, CDR2 YSLEER. Template switching by 5'RACE produced TCR cDNA, adding a universal primer site and UMIs. TCRdb recomputed calls from the 5' RACE reads with MiXCR, one row per CDR3 protein. The table shows hundreds of thousands of distinct CDR3 sequences, with roughly a sixth occurring only once. This clonotype was seen a few times. The antigen is undetermined. The sequencing used PBMCs, collected before the yellow fever booster vaccination. V is TRBV4-3 and J is TRBJ2-5; TRBD2 aligns across 11 bases. This TCR came from a man in his late teens or twenties who received the YFV17D yellow fever vaccine. CDR3 in DNA: TGCGCCAGCAGTTCCATAGCGGGGGGGGAGACCCAGTACTTC. Amino acid sequence: CASSSIAGGETQYF.